This T cell receptor beta chain was sequenced for a study of CD8 T cells in Susac syndrome. After extraction with the RNeasy kit, roughly 0.5 to 1 ug of the RNA was reverse transcribed using random hexamers. It was immunoSEQ multiplex PCR that amplified TCR beta CDR3 across 54 Vbeta and 13 Jbeta. MiXCR was run by TCRdb on the immunoSEQ multiplex PCR reads, yielding one entry per CDR3 protein. Among some 80,000 distinct CDR3 sequences listed, 94% were seen once. The authors carried out high-throughput sequencing of TCR beta. They applied it to CD8+ and CD4+ T cells obtained from blood. Germline assignment: CDR1 SEHNR and CDR2 FQNEAQ (reference sequence). The CDR3 has 15 residues. Unmatched junction bases numbered 10, after V lost 5 bases and J lost 8 bases.

The material sequenced was CD8+ T cells from PBMCs. This clonotype originated in a human donor in good health. This chain uses TRBV7-9 with TRBJ2-1; 9 bases agree with TRBD2. CDR3 nucleotides: TGTGCCAGCAGCCCTGGGCTAGCGGGGAAGGATGAGCAGTTCTTC. Translated: CASSPGLAGKDEQFF.